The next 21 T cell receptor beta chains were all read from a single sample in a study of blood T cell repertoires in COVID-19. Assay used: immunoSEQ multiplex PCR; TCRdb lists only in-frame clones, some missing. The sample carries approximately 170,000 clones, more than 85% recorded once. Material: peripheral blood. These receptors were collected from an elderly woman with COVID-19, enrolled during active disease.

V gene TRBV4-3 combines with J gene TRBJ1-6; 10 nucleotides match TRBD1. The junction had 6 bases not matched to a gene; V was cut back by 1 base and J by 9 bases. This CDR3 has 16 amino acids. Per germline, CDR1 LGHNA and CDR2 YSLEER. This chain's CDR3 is CASSQVGQGVGSPLHF. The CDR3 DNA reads TGCGCCAGCAGCCAAGTTGGACAGGGGGTTGGTTCACCCCTCCACTTT.

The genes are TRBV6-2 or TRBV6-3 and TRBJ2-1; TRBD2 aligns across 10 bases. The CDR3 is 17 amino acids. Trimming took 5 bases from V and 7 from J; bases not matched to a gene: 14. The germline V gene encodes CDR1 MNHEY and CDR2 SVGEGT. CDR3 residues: CASSLRTSGNSGNEQFF. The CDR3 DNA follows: TGTGCCAGCAGTCTACGGACTAGCGGCAACTCGGGGAATGAGCAGTTCTTC.

The CDR3 region has the DNA TGTGCCAGCAGCCGAGAGCGAGGGGGGACAGGGAACAATCAGCCCCAGCATTTT. It encodes CASSRERGGTGNNQPQHF. The chain has TRBV4-2 and TRBJ1-5, with TRBD1 matching 9 bases. Losses at the gene ends were 4 bases for V and 3 bases for J; bases not matched to a gene: 13. The CDR3 runs 18 residues. The germline V gene encodes CDR1 LGHNA and CDR2 YNFKEQ.

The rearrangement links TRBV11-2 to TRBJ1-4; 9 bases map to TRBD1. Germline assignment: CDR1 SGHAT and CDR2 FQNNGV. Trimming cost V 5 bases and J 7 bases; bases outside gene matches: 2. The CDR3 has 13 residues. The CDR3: CASSKGQGEKLFF. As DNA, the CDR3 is TGTGCCAGCAGCAAGGGACAGGGTGAAAAACTGTTTTTT.

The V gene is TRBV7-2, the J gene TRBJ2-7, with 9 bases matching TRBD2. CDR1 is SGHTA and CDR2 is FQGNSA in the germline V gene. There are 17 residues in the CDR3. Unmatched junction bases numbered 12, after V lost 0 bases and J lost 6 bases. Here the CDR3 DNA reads TGTGCCAGCAGCTTAGCAACTCTAGCTAGCGGGATGTTCGAGCAGTACTTC. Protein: CASSLATLASGMFEQYF.

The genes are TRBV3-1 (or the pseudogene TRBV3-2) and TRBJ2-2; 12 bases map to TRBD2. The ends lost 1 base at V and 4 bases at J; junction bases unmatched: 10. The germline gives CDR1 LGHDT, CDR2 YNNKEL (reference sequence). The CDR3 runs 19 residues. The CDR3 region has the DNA TGTGCCAGCAGCCAAGTGTGGACTAGCGGGAAGGGGACCACCGGGGAGCTGTTTTTT. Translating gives CASSQVWTSGKGTTGELFF.

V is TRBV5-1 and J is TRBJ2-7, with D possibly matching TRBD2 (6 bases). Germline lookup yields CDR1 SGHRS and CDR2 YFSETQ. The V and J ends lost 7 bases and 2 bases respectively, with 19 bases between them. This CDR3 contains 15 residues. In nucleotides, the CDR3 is TGCGCCAGCGGGTCGGGGCCCGGGGGAACCTACGAGCAGTACTTC. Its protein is CASGSGPGGTYEQYF.

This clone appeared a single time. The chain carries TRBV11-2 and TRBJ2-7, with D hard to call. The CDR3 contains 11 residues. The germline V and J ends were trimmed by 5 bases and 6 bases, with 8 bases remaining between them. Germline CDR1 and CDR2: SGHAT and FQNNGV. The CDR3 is CASSPGVEQYF. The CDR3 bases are TGTGCCAGCAGCCCAGGTGTCGAGCAGTACTTC.

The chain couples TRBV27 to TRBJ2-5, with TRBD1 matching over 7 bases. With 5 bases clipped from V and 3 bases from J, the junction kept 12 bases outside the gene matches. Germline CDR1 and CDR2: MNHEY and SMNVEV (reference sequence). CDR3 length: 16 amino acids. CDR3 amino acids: CASSPLGQAWEETQYF. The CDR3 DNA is TGTGCCAGCAGTCCTCTAGGACAGGCCTGGGAAGAGACCCAGTACTTC.

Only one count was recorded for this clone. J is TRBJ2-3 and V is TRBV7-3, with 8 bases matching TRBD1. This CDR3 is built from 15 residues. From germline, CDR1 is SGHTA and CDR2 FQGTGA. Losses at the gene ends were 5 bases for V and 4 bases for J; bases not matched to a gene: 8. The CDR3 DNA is TGTGCCAGCAGCACCGGACAGGGTCGAGCAGATACGCAGTATTTT. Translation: CASSTGQGRADTQYF.

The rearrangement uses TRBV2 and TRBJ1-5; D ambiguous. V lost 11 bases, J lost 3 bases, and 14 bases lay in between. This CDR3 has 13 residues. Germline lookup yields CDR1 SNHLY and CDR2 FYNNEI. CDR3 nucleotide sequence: TGTGCCGCGTCCACGTATCCCAATCAGCCCCAGCATTTT. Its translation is CAASTYPNQPQHF.

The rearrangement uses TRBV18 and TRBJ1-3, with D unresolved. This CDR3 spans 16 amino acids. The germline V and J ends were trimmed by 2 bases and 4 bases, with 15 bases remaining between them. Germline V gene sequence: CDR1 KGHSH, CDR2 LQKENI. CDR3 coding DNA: TGTGCCAGCTCACCAAGGCCAAAAGGAGAAGGAAACACCATATATTTT. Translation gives CASSPRPKGEGNTIYF.

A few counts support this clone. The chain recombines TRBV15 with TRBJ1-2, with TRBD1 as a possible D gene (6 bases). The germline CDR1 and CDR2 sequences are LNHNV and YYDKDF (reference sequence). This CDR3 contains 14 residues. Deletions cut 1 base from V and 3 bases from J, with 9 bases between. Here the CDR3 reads CATSRAAGDYGYTF. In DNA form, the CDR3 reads TGTGCCACCAGCAGAGCAGCAGGGGACTATGGCTACACCTTC.

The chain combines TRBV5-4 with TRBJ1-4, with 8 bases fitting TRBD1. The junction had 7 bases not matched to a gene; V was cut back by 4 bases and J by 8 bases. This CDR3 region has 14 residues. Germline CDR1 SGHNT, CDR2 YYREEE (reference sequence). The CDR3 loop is CASSLQGGYEKLFF. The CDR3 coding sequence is TGTGCCAGCAGCCTACAGGGGGGGTACGAAAAACTGTTTTTT.

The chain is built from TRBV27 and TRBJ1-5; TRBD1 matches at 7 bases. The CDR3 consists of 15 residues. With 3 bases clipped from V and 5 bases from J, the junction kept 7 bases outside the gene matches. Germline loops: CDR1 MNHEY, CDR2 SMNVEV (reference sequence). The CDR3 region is CASSLGQPVDQPQHF. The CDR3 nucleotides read TGTGCCAGCAGTTTGGGACAGCCTGTGGATCAGCCCCAGCATTTT.

The CDR3 nucleotides read TGTGCCATCAGTGAGTCGCCAGGGGGGTCATCTAACTATGGCTACACCTTC. As protein: CAISESPGGSSNYGYTF. V usage is TRBV10-3 and J usage is TRBJ1-2, with 7 bases aligning to TRBD1. Looked up from germline, CDR1 is ENHRY and CDR2 is SYGVKD. The CDR3 totals 17 residues. V lost 0 bases and J lost 0; bases outside the gene matches: 7.

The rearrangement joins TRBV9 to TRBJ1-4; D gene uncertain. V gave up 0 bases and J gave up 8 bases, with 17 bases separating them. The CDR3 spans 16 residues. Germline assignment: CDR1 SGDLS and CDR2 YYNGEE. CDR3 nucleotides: TGTGCCAGCAGCGTAGGGGCGTTGGAGGGAAGGGAAAAACTGTTTTTT. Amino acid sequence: CASSVGALEGREKLFF.

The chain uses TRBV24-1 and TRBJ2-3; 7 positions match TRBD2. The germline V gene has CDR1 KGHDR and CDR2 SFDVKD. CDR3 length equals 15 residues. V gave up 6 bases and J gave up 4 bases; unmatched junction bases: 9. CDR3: CATSSGLAASDTQYF. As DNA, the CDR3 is TGTGCCACCAGTTCAGGTCTAGCGGCCTCAGATACGCAGTATTTT.

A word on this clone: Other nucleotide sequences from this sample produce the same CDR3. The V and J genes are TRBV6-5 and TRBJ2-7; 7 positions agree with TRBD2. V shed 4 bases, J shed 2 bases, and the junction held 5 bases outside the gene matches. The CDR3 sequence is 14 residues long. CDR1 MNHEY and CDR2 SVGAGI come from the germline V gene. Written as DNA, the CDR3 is TGTGCCAGCAGTTCGGTAGCGGGTCCCTACGAGCAGTACTTC. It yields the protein CASSSVAGPYEQYF.

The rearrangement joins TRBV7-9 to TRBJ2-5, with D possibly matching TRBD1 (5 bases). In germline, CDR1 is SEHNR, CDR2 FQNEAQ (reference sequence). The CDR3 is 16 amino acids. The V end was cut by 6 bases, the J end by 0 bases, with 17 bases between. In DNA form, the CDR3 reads TGTGCCAGCAGTTCCCACAGGCTTCAGTACCAAGAGACCCAGTACTTC. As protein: CASSSHRLQYQETQYF.

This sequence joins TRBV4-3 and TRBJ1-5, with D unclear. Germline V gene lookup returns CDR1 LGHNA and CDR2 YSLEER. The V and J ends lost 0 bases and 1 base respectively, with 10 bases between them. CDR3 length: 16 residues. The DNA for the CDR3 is TGCGCCAGCAGCCAAGATCGCAGGCCGAGCAATCAGCCCCAGCATTTT. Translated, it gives CASSQDRRPSNQPQHF.